The T cell receptor (beta chain) described here comes from a study of blood T cells in healthy people across ages. Each sample yielded at least 5.5 micrograms of PBMC total RNA. PCR was performed a second time for roughly 6 to 12 cycles using a sample-barcoded 5' primer and a J-beta primer mix. TCRdb ran MiXCR on the 5' RACE reads and lists one entry per CDR3 protein. The sample lists around 870,000 distinct CDR3 sequences, 29% seen once, with about 18% in the top ten. CDR3 length equals 16 residues. Deletions cut 5 bases from V and 0 bases from J, with 14 bases between. Germline V lookup: CDR1 MNHEY, CDR2 SVGAGI. This clonotype was seen at least ten times.

Sample: blood. The clonotype was recovered from a woman aged 80 or over in good health. The gene calls are TRBV6-5 and TRBJ2-1, with D tentatively TRBD1 or TRBD2 (6 bases each). Here the CDR3 reads CASSVSRGPSYNEQFF. The CDR3 region has the DNA TGTGCCAGCAGTGTGTCTCGGGGGCCCTCCTACAATGAGCAGTTCTTC.